This T cell receptor beta chain was recorded in a study of beta chain features in type 1 diabetes. Study results and limitations: The cDNA sequencing approach could over-represent high-TCR-expressing cells. Individuals with type 1 diabetes displayed fewer insertions and more deletions at VDJ junctions.

Concerning this clone itself: Its antigen is not known. At one of its ends the junction is not consistent with the germline gene, which may arise from a read error.

Germline V gene sequence: CDR1 SGHNT, CDR2 YYREEE (reference sequence). The CDR3 length is 15 residues. Donors contributed one heparinised blood draw apiece, averaging approximately 120 mL. Central memory, naive, regulatory and stem cell-like memory CD4+ cells were sorted by CD45RO/CCR7/CD25/CD127/CD95/CD27. Sequenced material consisted of expressed TCRB transcripts (all of the isolated RNA was reverse transcribed). TCRdb's table, derived via immunoSEQ multiplex PCR, lists solely in-frame clones and lacks some. Among 300,000 to 350,000 clones listed, 8% were seen once. The specimen sequenced was central memory CD4+ T cells from blood. The TCR comes from a woman between 18 and 29 years old in good health. The genes are TRBV5-4 and TRBJ1-1, with 8 bases matching TRBD1. The CDR3 DNA follows: TGCGCCAGCAGCCTACAGGGGGTCCCGAACACTGAAGCTTTCTTT. It encodes CASSLQGVPNTEAFF. The full variable domain, completed using reference TRBV5-4 and TRBJ1-1, is ETGVTQSPTHLIKTRGQQVTLRCSSQSGHNTVSWYQQALGQGPQFIFQYYREEENGRGNFPPRFSGLQFPNYSSELNVNALELDDSALYLCASSLQGVPNTEAFFGQGTRLTVV.